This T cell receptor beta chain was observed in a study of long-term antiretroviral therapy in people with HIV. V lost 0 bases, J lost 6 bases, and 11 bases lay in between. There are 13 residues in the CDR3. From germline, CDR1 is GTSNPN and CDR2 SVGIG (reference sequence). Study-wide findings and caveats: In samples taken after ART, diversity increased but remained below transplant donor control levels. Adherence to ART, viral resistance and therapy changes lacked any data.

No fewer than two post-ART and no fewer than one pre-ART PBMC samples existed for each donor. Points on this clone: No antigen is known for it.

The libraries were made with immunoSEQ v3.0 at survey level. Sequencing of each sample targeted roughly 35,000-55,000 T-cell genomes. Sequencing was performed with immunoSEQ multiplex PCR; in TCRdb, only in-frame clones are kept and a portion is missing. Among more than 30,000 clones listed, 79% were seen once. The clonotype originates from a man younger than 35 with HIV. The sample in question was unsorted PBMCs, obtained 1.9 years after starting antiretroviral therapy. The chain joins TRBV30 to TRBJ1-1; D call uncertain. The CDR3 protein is CAWSVHNLAEAFF. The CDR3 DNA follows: TGTGCCTGGAGTGTACATAACCTGGCTGAAGCTTTCTTT. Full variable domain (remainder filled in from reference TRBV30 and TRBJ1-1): SQTIHQWPATLVQPVGSPLSLECTVEGTSNPNLYWYRQAAGRGLQLLFYSVGIGQISSEVPQNLSASRPQDRQFILSSKKLLLSDSGFYLCAWSVHNLAEAFFGQGTRLTVV.